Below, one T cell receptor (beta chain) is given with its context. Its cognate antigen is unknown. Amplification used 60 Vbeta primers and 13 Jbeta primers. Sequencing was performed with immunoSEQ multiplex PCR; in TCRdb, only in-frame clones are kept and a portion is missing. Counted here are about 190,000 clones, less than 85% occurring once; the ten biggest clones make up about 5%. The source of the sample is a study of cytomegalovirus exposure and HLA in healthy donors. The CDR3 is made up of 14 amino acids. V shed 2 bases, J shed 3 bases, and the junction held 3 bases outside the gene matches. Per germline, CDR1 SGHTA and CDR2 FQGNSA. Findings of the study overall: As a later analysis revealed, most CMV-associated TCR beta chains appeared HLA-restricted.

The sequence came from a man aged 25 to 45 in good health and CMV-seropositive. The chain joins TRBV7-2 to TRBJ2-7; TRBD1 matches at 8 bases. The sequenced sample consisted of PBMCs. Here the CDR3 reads CASSLPGGIYEQYF. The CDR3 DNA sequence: TGTGCCAGCAGCTTACCAGGGGGCATCTACGAGCAGTACTTC.